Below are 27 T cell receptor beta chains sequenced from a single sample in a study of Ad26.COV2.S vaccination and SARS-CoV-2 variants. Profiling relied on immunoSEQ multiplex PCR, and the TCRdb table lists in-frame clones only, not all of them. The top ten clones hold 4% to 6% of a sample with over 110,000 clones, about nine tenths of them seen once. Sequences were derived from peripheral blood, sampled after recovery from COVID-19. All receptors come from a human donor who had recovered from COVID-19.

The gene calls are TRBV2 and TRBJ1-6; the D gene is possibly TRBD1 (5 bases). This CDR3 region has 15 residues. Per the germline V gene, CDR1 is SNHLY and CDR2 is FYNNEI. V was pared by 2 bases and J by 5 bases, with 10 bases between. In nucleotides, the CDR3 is TGTGCCAGCAGTGAAAGCAGGGTGGATAATTCACCCCTCCACTTT. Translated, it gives CASSESRVDNSPLHF.

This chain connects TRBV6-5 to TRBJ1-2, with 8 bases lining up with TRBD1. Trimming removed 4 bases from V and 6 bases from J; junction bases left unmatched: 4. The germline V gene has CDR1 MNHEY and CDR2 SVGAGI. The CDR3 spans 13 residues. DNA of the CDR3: TGTGCCAGCAGTTTTGGGACAGGAAATGGCTACACCTTC. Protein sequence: CASSFGTGNGYTF.

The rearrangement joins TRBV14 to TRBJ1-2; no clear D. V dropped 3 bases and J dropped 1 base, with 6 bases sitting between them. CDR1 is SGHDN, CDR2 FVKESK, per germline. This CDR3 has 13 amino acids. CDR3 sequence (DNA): TGTGCCAGCAGCCATGTAGTTAACTATGGCTACACCTTC. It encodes CASSHVVNYGYTF.

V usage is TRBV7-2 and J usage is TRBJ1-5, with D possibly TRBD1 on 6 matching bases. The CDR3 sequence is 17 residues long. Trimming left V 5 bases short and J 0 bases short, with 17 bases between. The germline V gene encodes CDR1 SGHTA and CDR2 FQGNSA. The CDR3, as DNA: TGTGCCAGCAGCCTCTCGACAGGAACCTATAGCAATCAGCCCCAGCATTTT. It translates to CASSLSTGTYSNQPQHF.

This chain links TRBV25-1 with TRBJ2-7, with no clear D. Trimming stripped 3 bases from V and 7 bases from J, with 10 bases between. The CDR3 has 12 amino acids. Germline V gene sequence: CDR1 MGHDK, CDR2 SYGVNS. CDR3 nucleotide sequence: TGTGCCAGCAGTGAGTACGGATGGGAGCAGTACTTC. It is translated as CASSEYGWEQYF.

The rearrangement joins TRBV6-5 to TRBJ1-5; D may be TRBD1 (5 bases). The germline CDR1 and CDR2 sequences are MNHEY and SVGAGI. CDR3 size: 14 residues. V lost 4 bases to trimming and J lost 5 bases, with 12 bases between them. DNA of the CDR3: TGTGCCAGCAGTTTTGGGACCGGAGATCAGCCCCAGCATTTT. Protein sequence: CASSFGTGDQPQHF.

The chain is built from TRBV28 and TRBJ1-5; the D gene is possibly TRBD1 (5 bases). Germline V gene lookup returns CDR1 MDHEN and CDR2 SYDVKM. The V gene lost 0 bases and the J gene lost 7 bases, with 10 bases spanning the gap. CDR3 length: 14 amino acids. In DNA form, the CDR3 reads TGTGCCAGCAGTTTATGGGTGGGGGAGCAGCCCCAGCATTTT. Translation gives CASSLWVGEQPQHF.

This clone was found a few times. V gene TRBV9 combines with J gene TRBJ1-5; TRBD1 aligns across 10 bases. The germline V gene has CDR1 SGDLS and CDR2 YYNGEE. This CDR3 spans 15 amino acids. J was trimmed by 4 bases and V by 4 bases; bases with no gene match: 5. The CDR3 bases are TGTGCCAGCAGCCCCGGACAGGGGGAAAATCAGCCCCAGCATTTT. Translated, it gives CASSPGQGENQPQHF.

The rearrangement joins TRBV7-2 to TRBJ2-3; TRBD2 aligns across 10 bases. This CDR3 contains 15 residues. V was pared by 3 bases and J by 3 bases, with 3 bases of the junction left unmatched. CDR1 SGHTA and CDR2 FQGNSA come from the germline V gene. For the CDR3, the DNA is TGTGCCAGCAGCTTGGGAGCGGGGGGGACAGATACGCAGTATTTT. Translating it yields CASSLGAGGTDTQYF. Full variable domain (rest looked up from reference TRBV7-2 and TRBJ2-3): GAGVSQSPSNKVTEKGKDVELRCDPISGHTALYWYRQSLGQGLEFLIYFQGNSAPDKSGLPSDRFSAERTGGSVSTLTIQRTQQEDSAVYLCASSLGAGGTDTQYFGPGTRLTVL.

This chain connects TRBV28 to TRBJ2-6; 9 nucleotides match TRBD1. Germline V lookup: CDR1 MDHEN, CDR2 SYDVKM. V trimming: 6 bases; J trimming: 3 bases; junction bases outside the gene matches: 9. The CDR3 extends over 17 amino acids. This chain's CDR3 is CASSPPGQGIGANVLTF. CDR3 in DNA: TGTGCCAGCAGCCCTCCGGGACAGGGAATTGGGGCCAACGTCCTGACTTTC.

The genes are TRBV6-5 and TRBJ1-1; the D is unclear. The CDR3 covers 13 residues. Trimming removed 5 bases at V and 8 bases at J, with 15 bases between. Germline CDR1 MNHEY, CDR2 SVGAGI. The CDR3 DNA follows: TGTGCCAGCAGTCCTACACACCCAGGAGAAGCTTTCTTT. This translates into CASSPTHPGEAFF.

CDR3 region: CASSLTAIPETQYF. The CDR3 DNA reads TGTGCCAGCAGTTTGACCGCTATTCCGGAGACCCAGTACTTC. V usage is TRBV28 and J usage is TRBJ2-5; D gene ambiguous. The CDR3 extends over 14 amino acids. Germline V CDR1 and CDR2: MDHEN, SYDVKM. V was cut by 3 bases and J by 5 bases, with 13 bases left in between.

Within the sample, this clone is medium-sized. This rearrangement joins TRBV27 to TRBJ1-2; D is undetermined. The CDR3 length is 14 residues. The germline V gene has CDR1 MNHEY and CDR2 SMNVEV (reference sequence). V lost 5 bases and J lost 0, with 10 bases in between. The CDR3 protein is CASSPSGANYGYTF. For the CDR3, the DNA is TGTGCCAGCAGTCCTAGTGGGGCTAACTATGGCTACACCTTC.

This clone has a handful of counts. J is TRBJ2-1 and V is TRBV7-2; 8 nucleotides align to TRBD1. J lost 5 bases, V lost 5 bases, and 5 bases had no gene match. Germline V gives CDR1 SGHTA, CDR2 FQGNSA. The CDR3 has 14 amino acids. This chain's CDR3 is CASSPRTGNNEQFF. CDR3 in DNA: TGTGCCAGCAGCCCGAGGACAGGGAACAATGAGCAGTTCTTC.

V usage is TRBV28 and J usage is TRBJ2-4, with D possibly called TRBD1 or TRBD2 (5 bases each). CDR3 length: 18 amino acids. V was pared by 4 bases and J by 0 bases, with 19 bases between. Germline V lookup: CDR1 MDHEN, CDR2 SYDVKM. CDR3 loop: CASSSLRGRQLAKNIQYF. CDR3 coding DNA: TGTGCCAGCAGTTCCCTGAGGGGCAGGCAATTAGCCAAAAACATTCAGTACTTC.

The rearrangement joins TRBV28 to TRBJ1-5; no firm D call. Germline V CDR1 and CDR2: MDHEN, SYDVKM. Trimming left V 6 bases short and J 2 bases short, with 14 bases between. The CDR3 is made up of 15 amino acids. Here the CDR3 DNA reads TGTGCCAGCAGGGGCTTTCAAGTGGGCAATCAGCCCCAGCATTTT. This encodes CASRGFQVGNQPQHF.

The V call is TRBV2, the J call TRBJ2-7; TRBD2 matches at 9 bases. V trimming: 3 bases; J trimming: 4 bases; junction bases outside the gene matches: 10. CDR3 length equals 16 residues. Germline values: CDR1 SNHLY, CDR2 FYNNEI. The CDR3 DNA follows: TGTGCCAGCAGTGAGGGTTCCAGCGGGGGGACTTACGAGCAGTACTTC. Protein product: CASSEGSSGGTYEQYF.

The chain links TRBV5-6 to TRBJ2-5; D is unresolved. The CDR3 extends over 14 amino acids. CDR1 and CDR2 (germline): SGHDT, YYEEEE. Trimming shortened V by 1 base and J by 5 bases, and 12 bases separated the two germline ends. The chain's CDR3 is CASSLTPMGETQYF. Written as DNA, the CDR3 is TGTGCCAGCAGCTTGACCCCGATGGGCGAGACCCAGTACTTC.

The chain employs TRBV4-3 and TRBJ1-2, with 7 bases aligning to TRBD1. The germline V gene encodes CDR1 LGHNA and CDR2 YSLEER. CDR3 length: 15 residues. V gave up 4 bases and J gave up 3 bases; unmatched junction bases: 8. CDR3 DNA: TGCGCCAGCAGCCCCCAAAGGACAGGCGACTATGGCTACACCTTC. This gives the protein CASSPQRTGDYGYTF.

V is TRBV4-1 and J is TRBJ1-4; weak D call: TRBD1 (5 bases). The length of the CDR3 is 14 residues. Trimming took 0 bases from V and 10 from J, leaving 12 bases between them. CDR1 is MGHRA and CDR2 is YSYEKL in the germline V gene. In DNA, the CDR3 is TGCGCCAGCAGCCAAGATCTGGGGGTTGCAAAACTGTTTTTT. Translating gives CASSQDLGVAKLFF.

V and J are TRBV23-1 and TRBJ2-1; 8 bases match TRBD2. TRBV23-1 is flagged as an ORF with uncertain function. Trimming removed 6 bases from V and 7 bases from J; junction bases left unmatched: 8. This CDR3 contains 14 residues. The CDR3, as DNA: TGCGCCAGCAGATTAGCGGGGAGGAAGAATGAGCAGTTCTTC. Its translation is CASRLAGRKNEQFF.

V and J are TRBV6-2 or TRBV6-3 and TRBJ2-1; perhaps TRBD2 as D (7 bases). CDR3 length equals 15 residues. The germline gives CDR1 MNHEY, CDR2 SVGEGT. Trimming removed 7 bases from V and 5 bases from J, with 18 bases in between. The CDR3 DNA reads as TGTGCCAGCAACCCTGGGAGGGGGTCTCACAATGAGCAGTTCTTC. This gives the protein CASNPGRGSHNEQFF.

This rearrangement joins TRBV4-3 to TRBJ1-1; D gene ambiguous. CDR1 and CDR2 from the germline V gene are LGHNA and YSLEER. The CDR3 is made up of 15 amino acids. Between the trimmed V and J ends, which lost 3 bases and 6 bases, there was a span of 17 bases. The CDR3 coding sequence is TGCGCCAGCAGCCAGGCCAGCAAAATTAGGGCTGAAGCTTTCTTT. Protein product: CASSQASKIRAEAFF.

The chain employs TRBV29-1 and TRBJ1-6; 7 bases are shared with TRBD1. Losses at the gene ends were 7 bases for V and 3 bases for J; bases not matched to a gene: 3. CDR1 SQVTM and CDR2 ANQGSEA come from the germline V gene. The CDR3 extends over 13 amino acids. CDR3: CSARDSYNSPLHF. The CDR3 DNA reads TGCAGCGCCCGGGACAGCTATAATTCACCCCTCCACTTT.

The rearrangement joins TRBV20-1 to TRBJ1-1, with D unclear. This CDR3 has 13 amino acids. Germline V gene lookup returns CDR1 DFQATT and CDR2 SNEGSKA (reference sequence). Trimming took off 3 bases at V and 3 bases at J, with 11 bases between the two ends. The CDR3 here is CSASLGRDTEAFF. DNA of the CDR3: TGCAGTGCTAGTTTAGGTCGGGACACTGAAGCTTTCTTT.

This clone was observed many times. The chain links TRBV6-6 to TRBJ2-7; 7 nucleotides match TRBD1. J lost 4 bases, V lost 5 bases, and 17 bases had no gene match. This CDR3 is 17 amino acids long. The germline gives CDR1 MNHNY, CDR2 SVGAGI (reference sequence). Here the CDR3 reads CASSQNLGGGLSYEQYF. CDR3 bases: TGTGCCAGCAGTCAAAATTTAGGGGGCGGCCTCTCGTACGAGCAGTACTTC.

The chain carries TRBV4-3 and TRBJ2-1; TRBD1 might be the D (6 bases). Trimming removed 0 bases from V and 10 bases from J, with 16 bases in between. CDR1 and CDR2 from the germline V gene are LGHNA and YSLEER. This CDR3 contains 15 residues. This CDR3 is CASSQDLGTRWEQFF. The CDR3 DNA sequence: TGCGCCAGCAGCCAAGATTTAGGGACACGGTGGGAGCAGTTCTTC.